This T cell receptor beta chain originates from a study of blood T cell repertoires in COVID-19. Study context: Sample material is recorded as cDNA or gDNA derived from T cells, B-cell-depleted T cells, or PBMCs.

The CDR3 spans 13 residues. V gave up 3 bases and J gave up 5 bases, with 10 bases separating them. The germline gives CDR1 SGHAT, CDR2 FQNNGV. This table comes from immunoSEQ multiplex PCR, and its TCRdb copy is limited to in-frame clones, with some not included. The table has around 500,000 clones, about nine tenths seen once; the top ten hold approximately 8.3%. The sequence was collected from a woman aged 55 to 70 who had recovered from COVID-19. The specimen was PBMCs or T cells enriched from blood (not recorded which). The V call is TRBV11-2, the J call TRBJ1-1; D not resolved. The CDR3 is CASSFWTGTEAFF. The CDR3 DNA reads as TGTGCCAGCAGCTTCTGGACGGGGACTGAAGCTTTCTTT.